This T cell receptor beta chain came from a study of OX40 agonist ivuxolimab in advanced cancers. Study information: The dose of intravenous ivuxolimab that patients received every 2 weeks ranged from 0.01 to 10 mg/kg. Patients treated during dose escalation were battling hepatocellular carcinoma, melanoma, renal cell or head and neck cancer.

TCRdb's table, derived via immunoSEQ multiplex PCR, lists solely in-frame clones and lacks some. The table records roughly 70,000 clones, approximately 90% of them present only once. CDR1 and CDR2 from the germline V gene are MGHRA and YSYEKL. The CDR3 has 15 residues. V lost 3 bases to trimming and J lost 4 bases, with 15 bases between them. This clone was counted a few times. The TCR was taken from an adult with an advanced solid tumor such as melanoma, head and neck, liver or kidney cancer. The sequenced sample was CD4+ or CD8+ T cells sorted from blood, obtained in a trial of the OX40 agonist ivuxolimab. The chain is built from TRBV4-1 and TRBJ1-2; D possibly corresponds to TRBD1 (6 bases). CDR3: CASSQGGQPSYGYTF. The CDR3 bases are TGCGCCAGCAGCCAGGGTGGACAGCCGTCCTATGGCTACACCTTC.